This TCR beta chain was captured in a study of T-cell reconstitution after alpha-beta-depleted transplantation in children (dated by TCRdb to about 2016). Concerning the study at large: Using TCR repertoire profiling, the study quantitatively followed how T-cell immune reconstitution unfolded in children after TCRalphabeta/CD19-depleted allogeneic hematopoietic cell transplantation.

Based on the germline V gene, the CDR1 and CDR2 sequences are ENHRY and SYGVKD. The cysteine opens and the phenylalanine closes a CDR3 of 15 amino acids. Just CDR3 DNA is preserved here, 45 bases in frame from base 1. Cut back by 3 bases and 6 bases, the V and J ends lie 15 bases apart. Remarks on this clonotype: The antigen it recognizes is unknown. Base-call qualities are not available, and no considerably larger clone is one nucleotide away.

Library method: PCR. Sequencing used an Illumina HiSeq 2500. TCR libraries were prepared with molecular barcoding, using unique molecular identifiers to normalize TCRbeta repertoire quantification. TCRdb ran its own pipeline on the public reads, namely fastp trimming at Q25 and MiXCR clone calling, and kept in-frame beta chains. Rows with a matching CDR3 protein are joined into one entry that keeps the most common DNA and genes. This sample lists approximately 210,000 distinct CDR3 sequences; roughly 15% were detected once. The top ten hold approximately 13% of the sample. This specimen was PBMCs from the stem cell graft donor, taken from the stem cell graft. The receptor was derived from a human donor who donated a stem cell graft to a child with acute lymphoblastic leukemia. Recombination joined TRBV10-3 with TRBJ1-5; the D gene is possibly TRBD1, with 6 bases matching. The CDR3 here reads CAISENRDLGQPQHF. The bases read TGTGCCATCAGTGAAAACAGGGACCTGGGTCAGCCCCAGCATTTT.